These 21 T cell receptor beta chains originate from one sample sequenced in a study of STAT5B mutations in CD4+ large granular lymphocyte leukemia. Sequenced by immunoSEQ multiplex PCR; TCRdb stores in-frame clones only, minus some. The sample includes fewer than 45,000 clones, 65% to 90% of them seen just once. The sequencing input was CD4+ T cells from blood buffy coats. These receptors were taken from a human donor in good health.

The chain is built from TRBV25-1 and TRBJ1-3; TRBD1 matches 7 bases. V lost 7 bases, J lost 0 bases, and 6 bases stayed unmatched. Germline V gene sequence: CDR1 MGHDK, CDR2 SYGVNS. The CDR3 is 15 residues long. The CDR3 spells CASKGTESSGNTIYF. In DNA, the CDR3 is TGTGCCAGCAAAGGGACAGAGAGCTCTGGAAACACCATATATTTT.

Details on this clone: The junction does not match germline at one end; this may be a read error. The J gene is TRBJ2-1, the V gene TRBV25-1; 9 bases match TRBD1. This CDR3 contains 12 residues. Per germline, CDR1 MGHDK and CDR2 SYGVNS. The CDR3 reads CASSAAGTGPIF. The DNA of the CDR3 is TGTGCCAGCAGTGCCGCGGGGACAGGGCCGATCTTC.

This sequence joins TRBV5-1 and TRBJ2-7; D is uncertain. CDR3 size: 14 residues. Per the germline V gene, CDR1 is SGHRS and CDR2 is YFSETQ. V lost 3 bases to trimming and J lost 0 bases, with 10 bases between them. This CDR3 is CASSYQLFSYEQYF. CDR3 coding DNA: TGCGCCAGCAGCTACCAACTTTTCTCCTACGAGCAGTACTTC.

The chain is built from TRBV21-1 and TRBJ2-1; the table's D gene call, TRBD2, was not cross checked with the DNA. TRBV21-1 is a documented pseudogene. The CDR3 has 16 amino acids. This chain's CDR3 is CASPTLLAAPYNEQFF. The CDR3 DNA follows: TGTGCCAGTCCCACACTACTAGCGGCCCCGTACAATGAGCAGTTCTTC.

The chain recombines TRBV18 with TRBJ2-3; D may be TRBD1 (6 bases). With 3 bases removed from V and 3 bases from J, the gap between germline ends came to 10 bases. Per germline, CDR1 KGHSH and CDR2 LQKENI. The CDR3 is 14 amino acids. As DNA, the CDR3 is TGTGCCAGCTCACCCCGGACAGCGACAGATACGCAGTATTTT. Protein product: CASSPRTATDTQYF.

V usage is TRBV20-1 and J usage is TRBJ1-1; D uncertain. The V end was cut by 3 bases, the J end by 5 bases, with 7 bases between. From germline, CDR1 is DFQATT and CDR2 SNEGSKA (reference sequence). There are 11 residues in the CDR3. The chain's CDR3 is CSARVQTEAFF. The CDR3 coding sequence is TGCAGTGCTAGGGTCCAGACTGAAGCTTTCTTT.

V usage is TRBV5-6 and J usage is TRBJ1-6; D is perhaps TRBD1 (5 bases). With 0 bases removed from V and 4 bases from J, the gap between germline ends came to 11 bases. The CDR3 contains 16 residues. Germline loops: CDR1 SGHDT, CDR2 YYEEEE. In DNA form, the CDR3 reads TGTGCCAGCAGCTTGGGTGGGGACCCGTATAATTCACCCCTCCACTTT. Translation: CASSLGGDPYNSPLHF.

The rearrangement joins TRBV18 to TRBJ2-3; D is uncertain. The CDR3 totals 13 residues. Germline CDR1 reads KGHSH; CDR2 reads LQKENI. The V end lost 6 bases, the J end lost 6 bases, and 13 bases lay between the germline ends. The CDR3 is CASSKLLDDTQYF. The CDR3 region has the DNA TGTGCCAGCTCCAAGCTGTTGGACGATACGCAGTATTTT.

V and J are TRBV6-5 and TRBJ1-1; perhaps TRBD1 as D (5 bases). The CDR3 contains 12 residues. The V end lost 6 bases, the J end lost 7 bases, and 12 bases lay between the germline ends. CDR1 and CDR2 (germline): MNHEY, SVGAGI. The chain's CDR3 is CASSPTAFEAFF. CDR3 DNA: TGTGCCAGCAGCCCGACAGCTTTTGAAGCTTTCTTT.

The table lists this clone with a few counts. The gene calls are TRBV7-7 and TRBJ2-1; D uncertain. From germline, CDR1 is SSHAT and CDR2 FNYEAQ (reference sequence). This CDR3 contains 13 residues. V dropped 0 bases and J dropped 8 bases, with 8 bases sitting between them. DNA for the CDR3: TGTGCCAGCAGCTTAGCGGAGCTCGATGAGCAGTTCTTC. Its translation is CASSLAELDEQFF.

The chain links TRBV5-4 to TRBJ2-5; 8 bases fit TRBD1. The J call may not be correct, given that the DNA end is closer to TRBJ2-7. From germline, CDR1 is SGHNT and CDR2 YYREEE (reference sequence). The CDR3 runs to 16 residues. The CDR3 sequence is CASSLGGQGSGYEQYF. CDR3 nucleotide sequence: TGTGCCAGCAGCTTGGGAGGACAGGGAAGCGGATACGAGCAGTACTTC.

The chain recombines TRBV10-1 with TRBJ2-1; unclear D gene. Trimming pared 3 bases from V and 4 bases from J, leaving 10 bases between. Germline assignment: CDR1 WNHNN and CDR2 SYGVQD (reference sequence). The CDR3 sequence is 14 residues long. The CDR3 here is CASSEGSRYNEQFF. The CDR3 nucleotides are TGCGCCAGCAGTGAAGGGTCCAGATACAATGAGCAGTTCTTC.

This clone occurred a few times. V and J are TRBV4-1 and TRBJ2-2; D is ambiguous. Trimming cost V 0 bases and J 0 bases, with 8 bases left between them. The CDR3 sequence is 16 residues long. The germline V gene encodes CDR1 MGHRA and CDR2 YSYEKL. The CDR3 is CASSQELASNTGELFF. DNA of the CDR3: TGCGCCAGCAGCCAAGAGTTAGCTTCGAACACCGGGGAGCTGTTTTTT.

The genes are TRBV19 and TRBJ1-2; 7 bases are shared with TRBD1. Trimming cost V 10 bases and J 0 bases; bases outside gene matches: 5. This CDR3 is 13 amino acids long. Germline V lookup: CDR1 LNHDA, CDR2 SQIVND (reference sequence). CDR3 DNA: TGTGCCACCCGGGACAGTTCTAACTATGGCTACACCTTC. Translated, it gives CATRDSSNYGYTF.

This clone was detected only once. The genes are TRBV6-5 and TRBJ1-2; tentative D call: TRBD1 (6 bases). Germline values: CDR1 MNHEY, CDR2 SVGAGI. V lost 5 bases and J lost 6, with 13 bases in between. CDR3 length: 13 residues. The CDR3 reads CASSLNRADGYTF. For the CDR3, the DNA is TGTGCCAGCAGTCTAAACAGGGCTGATGGCTACACCTTC.

This chain links TRBV19 with TRBJ2-7; D might be TRBD1 (6 bases). Germline CDR1 and CDR2: LNHDA and SQIVND (reference sequence). This CDR3 region has 16 residues. Trimming pared 5 bases from V and 1 base from J, leaving 18 bases between. This CDR3 reads CASSPQPLGQSYEQYF. DNA for the CDR3: TGTGCCAGTAGTCCCCAACCCCTAGGACAGTCCTACGAGCAGTACTTC.

V and J are TRBV6-1 and TRBJ2-7; 8 bases fit TRBD1. Germline V gives CDR1 MNHNS, CDR2 SASEGT. V was clipped by 3 bases and J by 3 bases; unmatched bases: 7. The CDR3 loop spans 15 amino acids. Here the CDR3 DNA reads TGTGCCAGCAGTGAGCGGCAGGGGGCCTTCTACGAGCAGTACTTC. It specifies CASSERQGAFYEQYF.

The rearrangement links TRBV19 to TRBJ2-5; 7 bases align to TRBD2. V gave up 3 bases and J gave up 4 bases; unmatched junction bases: 11. The length of the CDR3 is 16 residues. CDR1 is LNHDA, CDR2 SQIVND, per germline (reference sequence). The CDR3: CASSMFAGVLGETQYF. The CDR3 bases are TGTGCCAGTAGTATGTTCGCGGGAGTTCTCGGAGAGACCCAGTACTTC. Filled out from reference TRBV19 and TRBJ2-5, the complete variable domain reads DGGITQSPKYLFRKEGQNVTLSCEQNLNHDAMYWYRQDPGQGLRLIYYSQIVNDFQKGDIAEGYSVSREKKESFPLTVTSAQKNPTAFYLCASSMFAGVLGETQYFGPGTRLLVL.

Here the CDR3 DNA reads TGCGCCAGCAGCCCGACGACAGGGGGTAAAGGTCGGGCCAACGTCCTGACTTTC. It yields the protein CASSPTTGGKGRANVLTF. The genes are TRBV5-1 and TRBJ2-6; 9 positions match TRBD1. J gave up 5 bases and V 4 bases, and 13 bases lay outside the gene matches. Germline V gene lookup returns CDR1 SGHRS and CDR2 YFSETQ. This CDR3 region has 18 residues.

The chain carries TRBV6-1 and TRBJ1-2; D call uncertain. The V gene lost 0 bases and the J gene lost 4 bases, with 6 bases spanning the gap. This CDR3 is 13 amino acids long. Germline V gene lookup returns CDR1 MNHNS and CDR2 SASEGT. The CDR3 DNA reads as TGTGCCAGCAGTGAAGCGCTGGGCTATGGCTACACCTTC. Amino acid sequence: CASSEALGYGYTF.

The chain recombines TRBV6-1 with TRBJ2-7; 9 bases line up with TRBD2. Germline CDR1 reads MNHNS; CDR2 reads SASEGT. J was trimmed by 6 bases and V by 10 bases; bases with no gene match: 16. This CDR3 contains 15 residues. The CDR3 protein is CATRGDSGRSVEQYF. CDR3 sequence (DNA): TGTGCCACCCGGGGGGATAGCGGGAGATCGGTCGAGCAGTACTTC.